This T cell receptor beta chain stems from a study of regulatory T cells in long-lasting Graves disease. The time point denotes: newly diagnosed GD, antithyroid drugs for less than 3 months. Following extraction of RNA from PBMCs, that RNA was used to make the TCR library. The authors built TCR beta libraries using iRepertoire HTBI primers and Arm-PCR of CDR3 regions. TCRdb passed the multiplex PCR reads through MiXCR, listing each CDR3 protein once. The sample consists of approximately 470,000 distinct CDR3 sequences, roughly 16% of them appearing once. This clonotype has ten or more counts. CDR1 and CDR2 from the germline V gene are SGHTA and FQGNSA. V trimming: 4 bases; J trimming: 5 bases; junction bases outside the gene matches: 11. The CDR3 is made up of 16 amino acids. The data also belong to a second study, concerning T cells in Graves' hyperthyroidism and ophthalmopathy. That work states: Uncontrolled infection, other autoimmune disease, pregnancy or lactation disqualified patients from enrolment. The blood repertoire included most of the expanded thyroid clonotypes above 0.001.

V is TRBV7-2 and J is TRBJ1-5, with 7 bases identical to TRBD1. This clonotype was sampled from a man aged 35-49 years with Graves disease. Sample: peripheral blood mononuclear cells (PBMCs), taken at new diagnosis, from a patient treated with antithyroid drugs. CDR3 sequence reads: CASSYKQGLGDQPQHF. In nucleotides, the CDR3 is TGTGCCAGCAGCTACAAACAGGGGCTCGGGGATCAGCCCCAGCATTTT.